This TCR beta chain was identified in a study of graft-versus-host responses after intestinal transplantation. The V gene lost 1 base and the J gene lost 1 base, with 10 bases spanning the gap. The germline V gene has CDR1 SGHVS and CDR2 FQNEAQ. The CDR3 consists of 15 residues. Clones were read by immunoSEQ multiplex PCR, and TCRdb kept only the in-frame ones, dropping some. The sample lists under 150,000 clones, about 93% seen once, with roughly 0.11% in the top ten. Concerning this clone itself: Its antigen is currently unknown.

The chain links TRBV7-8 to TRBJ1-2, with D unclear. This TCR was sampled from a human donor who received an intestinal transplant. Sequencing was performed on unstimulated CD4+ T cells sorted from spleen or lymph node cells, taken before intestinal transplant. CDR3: CASSLVPDLNYGYTF. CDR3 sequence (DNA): TGTGCCAGCAGCTTAGTGCCCGACCTTAACTATGGCTACACCTTC.